These 23 T cell receptor beta chains originate from one sample sequenced in a study of T cell responses to AZD1222 COVID-19 vaccine. Assay used: immunoSEQ multiplex PCR; TCRdb lists only in-frame clones, some missing. The table includes more than 85,000 clones, under 95% detected once. The specimen comprised peripheral blood, sampled on day 0 of AZD1222 vaccination. Receptor source: an adult in good health.

The rearrangement joins TRBV27 to TRBJ1-1; weak D call: TRBD1 (6 bases). V was cut by 6 bases and J by 4 bases, with 12 bases left in between. The CDR3 has 13 amino acids. Germline CDR1 MNHEY, CDR2 SMNVEV (reference sequence). CDR3 DNA sequence: TGTGCCAGCAGACCCACAGGGAGCACTGAAGCTTTCTTT. Its protein product is CASRPTGSTEAFF.

V is TRBV30 and J is TRBJ1-1; no clear D. Looked up from germline, CDR1 is GTSNPN and CDR2 is SVGIG (reference sequence). This CDR3 region has 14 residues. V lost 0 bases and J 1 base, leaving 9 bases between the germline ends. The DNA for the CDR3 is TGTGCCTGGAGTGTGAGCGTAACGAACACTGAAGCTTTCTTT. This gives the protein CAWSVSVTNTEAFF.

The rearrangement joins TRBV24-1 to TRBJ2-4, with TRBD1 matching over 11 bases. CDR1 and CDR2 from the germline V gene are KGHDR and SFDVKD. The junction had 13 bases not matched to a gene; V was cut back by 4 bases and J by 9 bases. CDR3 length: 17 residues. The CDR3 here is CATSDPGQGAGYGIQYF. Written as DNA, the CDR3 is TGTGCCACCAGTGACCCCGGACAGGGGGCCGGGTACGGCATTCAGTACTTC.

The genes are TRBV20-1 and TRBJ2-5; D is possibly TRBD1 (6 bases). Germline loops: CDR1 DFQATT, CDR2 SNEGSKA (reference sequence). V was trimmed by 4 bases and J by 3 bases, leaving 6 bases between them. There are 11 residues in the CDR3. The CDR3 sequence: CSANREETQYF. The CDR3 DNA reads as TGCAGTGCTAACAGGGAAGAGACCCAGTACTTC.

This clone came up once. The chain joins TRBV30 to TRBJ1-1, with D unresolved. Trimming left V 3 bases short and J 6 bases short, with 14 bases between. Germline lookup yields CDR1 GTSNPN and CDR2 SVGIG (reference sequence). The CDR3 totals 13 residues. Written as DNA, the CDR3 is TGTGCCTGGAGGTATCTGGGTAGAGCTGAAGCTTTCTTT. Encoded protein: CAWRYLGRAEAFF.

The chain employs TRBV27 and TRBJ1-1; 7 bases match TRBD1. The V gene's germline CDR1 is MNHEY and CDR2 SMNVEV (reference sequence). The V segment lost 7 bases and the J segment 4 bases; nucleotides outside the gene matches: 15. The CDR3 runs to 16 residues. The CDR3 coding sequence is TGTGCCAGCACCCCTTTGTCACTTCACAGGGGCACTGAAGCTTTCTTT. It yields the protein CASTPLSLHRGTEAFF.

The chain carries TRBV24-1 and TRBJ2-1, with 7 bases fitting TRBD1. Trimming removed 2 bases from V and 15 bases from J; junction bases left unmatched: 9. The CDR3 is 13 amino acids. The germline V gene has CDR1 KGHDR and CDR2 SFDVKD. For the CDR3, the DNA is TGTGCCACCAGTGATTCCCACTTTAGGGGGCCGTTCTTC. It encodes CATSDSHFRGPFF.

The rearrangement joins TRBV11-2 to TRBJ2-5; D is perhaps TRBD1 or TRBD2 (5 bases each). Trimming shortened V by 5 bases and J by 3 bases, and 10 bases separated the two germline ends. Germline CDR1 SGHAT, CDR2 FQNNGV. CDR3 length: 13 residues. CDR3 DNA sequence: TGTGCCAGCAGCCTGGGACGGGAAGAGACCCAGTACTTC. Encoded protein: CASSLGREETQYF.

V gene TRBV5-4 combines with J gene TRBJ1-3; no definite D call. This CDR3 has 16 residues. Germline V lookup: CDR1 SGHNT, CDR2 YYREEE (reference sequence). The V gene lost 0 bases and the J gene lost 0 bases, with 10 bases spanning the gap. CDR3 loop: CASSLGHASSGNTIYF. The CDR3 region has the DNA TGTGCCAGCAGCTTGGGACACGCGAGCTCTGGAAACACCATATATTTT.

The V gene is TRBV28, the J gene TRBJ2-1, with 8 bases lining up with TRBD2. This CDR3 has 14 amino acids. J lost 0 bases, V lost 7 bases, and 2 bases had no gene match. CDR1 and CDR2 from the germline V gene are MDHEN and SYDVKM. CDR3 DNA: TGTGCCAGCACTGGGACTAGCTCCTACAATGAGCAGTTCTTC. It translates to CASTGTSSYNEQFF.

Regarding this clone: One junction end does not reproduce the germline sequence, and a read error may be involved. This sequence joins TRBV20-1 and TRBJ1-2, with 7 positions matching TRBD1. The CDR3 loop spans 8 amino acids. Germline assignment: CDR1 DFQATT and CDR2 SNEGSKA (reference sequence). CDR3 sequence reads: CCPGQLKF. The CDR3 bases are TGTTGTCCGGGACAGCTAAAATTC.

This clone has only one observation. The rearrangement uses TRBV29-1 and TRBJ1-1; possibly TRBD1 for D (6 bases). CDR3 size: 13 residues. The V end was cut by 3 bases, the J end by 1 base, with 9 bases between. The germline gives CDR1 SQVTM, CDR2 ANQGSEA. The CDR3 sequence: CSVDRGPNTEAFF. The CDR3 coding sequence is TGCAGCGTTGACAGGGGCCCGAACACTGAAGCTTTCTTT.

The chain links TRBV4-2 to TRBJ1-3; a possible D gene is TRBD1 (5 bases). This CDR3 region has 15 residues. Trimming stripped 5 bases from V and 0 bases from J, with 11 bases between. CDR1 and CDR2 from the germline V gene are LGHNA and YNFKEQ. The CDR3 DNA is TGTGCCAGCAGCAGGGGTGACAGCTCTGGAAACACCATATATTTT. This codes for CASSRGDSSGNTIYF.

V gene TRBV19 combines with J gene TRBJ1-4; D may be TRBD1 (6 bases). Germline-derived CDR1 and CDR2 are LNHDA and SQIVND (reference sequence). The V end lost 6 bases, the J end lost 8 bases, and 16 bases lay between the germline ends. The CDR3 length is 14 residues. The CDR3 nucleotides are TGTGCCAGTAGAAGACAGGCTGGGGACGAAAAACTGTTTTTT. This sequence encodes CASRRQAGDEKLFF.

The chain uses TRBV6-1 and TRBJ1-5, with D unclear. Trimming took 0 bases from V and 3 from J, leaving 12 bases between them. Germline CDR1 and CDR2: MNHNS and SASEGT. There are 16 residues in the CDR3. CDR3 nucleotide sequence: TGTGCCAGCAGTGAAGCCGCAGAAAGAGACAATCAGCCCCAGCATTTT. The encoded protein is CASSEAAERDNQPQHF.

The rearrangement joins TRBV12-3 or TRBV12-4 to TRBJ1-2; the D is unclear. CDR3 size: 13 residues. The V end was cut by 5 bases, the J end by 4 bases, with 11 bases between. The CDR3 DNA reads TGTGCCAGCAGTCCTGACACCCTCTATGGCTACACCTTC. Translated: CASSPDTLYGYTF.

V gene TRBV7-9 combines with J gene TRBJ2-7; D might be TRBD1 (5 bases). V lost 1 base and J 6 bases, leaving 16 bases between the germline ends. CDR3 length: 15 amino acids. CDR1 SEHNR and CDR2 FQNEAQ come from the germline V gene (reference sequence). The CDR3 DNA follows: TGTGCCAGCAGCTTAGTATCTGCAGGGCCGACCGAGCAGTACTTC. It specifies CASSLVSAGPTEQYF.

The CDR3 is CASSYSILGGYTF. The CDR3, as DNA: TGTGCCAGCAGTTACTCGATCTTAGGGGGCTACACCTTC. The rearrangement joins TRBV6-5 to TRBJ1-2; D remains unclear. Trimming pared 0 bases from V and 8 bases from J, leaving 10 bases between. The germline gives CDR1 MNHEY, CDR2 SVGAGI. This CDR3 has 13 amino acids.

The rearrangement uses TRBV5-1 and TRBJ2-4; D ambiguous. This CDR3 has 12 residues. V lost 0 bases and J lost 9, with 7 bases in between. CDR1 and CDR2 (germline): SGHRS, YFSETQ. CDR3 in amino acids: CASSLELGIQYF. In DNA form, the CDR3 reads TGCGCCAGCAGCTTGGAGTTAGGCATTCAGTACTTC. The whole variable domain, remainder taken from reference TRBV5-1 and TRBJ2-4, is KAGVTQTPRYLIKTRGQQVTLSCSPISGHRSVSWYQQTPGQGLQFLFEYFSETQRNKGNFPGRFSGRQFSNSRSEMNVSTLELGDSALYLCASSLELGIQYFGAGTRLSVL.

The chain is built from TRBV7-3 and TRBJ2-3, with 8 bases identical to TRBD2. Germline V CDR1 and CDR2: SGHTA, FQGTGA. The CDR3 length is 16 residues. The V gene end was trimmed by 5 bases and the J gene end by 3 bases; junction bases not matched to a gene: 10. The CDR3 region has the DNA TGTGCCAGCAGCCCCGGGACTAGTAGCTTGACAGATACGCAGTATTTT. Amino acid sequence: CASSPGTSSLTDTQYF.

The gene calls are TRBV6-5 and TRBJ2-7; D is possibly TRBD2 (5 bases). The CDR3 is 16 residues long. Germline loops: CDR1 MNHEY, CDR2 SVGAGI. Trimming removed 0 bases from V and 1 base from J, with 13 bases in between. The CDR3 is CASSYSRTRRSYEQYF. The CDR3 DNA reads as TGTGCCAGCAGTTACTCAAGGACTCGGCGGTCCTACGAGCAGTACTTC.

The CDR3 is CASTQVGTGKAFF. CDR3 DNA sequence: TGTGCCAGCACCCAGGTCGGGACAGGCAAAGCTTTCTTT. V and J are TRBV28 and TRBJ1-1, with 8 positions matching TRBD1. Germline values: CDR1 MDHEN, CDR2 SYDVKM. The CDR3 spans 13 residues. V was clipped by 7 bases and J by 9 bases; unmatched bases: 10.

The genes are TRBV15 and TRBJ2-1, with TRBD1 matching over 11 bases. V dropped 1 base and J dropped 7; count of bases not matched to a gene: 9. Germline V gene data show CDR1 as LNHNV and CDR2 as YYDKDF (reference sequence). The CDR3 covers 17 residues. CDR3 region: CATSRASRDRGKNEQFF. The CDR3 DNA reads as TGTGCCACCAGCAGAGCATCCCGGGACAGGGGGAAAAATGAGCAGTTCTTC.